These 30 T cell receptor beta chains were sequenced from one sample in a study of T cell responses to AZD1222 COVID-19 vaccine. Sequencing was performed with immunoSEQ multiplex PCR; in TCRdb, only in-frame clones are kept and a portion is missing. Among about 150,000 clones, around 90% were seen once, and the ten largest hold around 3.1%. The sample in question was peripheral blood, obtained on day 0 of AZD1222 vaccination. These receptors were collected from an adult in good health.

V usage is TRBV11-3 and J usage is TRBJ1-6, with 7 bases identical to TRBD1. V shed 0 bases, J shed 9 bases, and the junction held 5 bases outside the gene matches. Germline-derived CDR1 and CDR2 are SGHNT and YENEEA. The CDR3 is 15 amino acids. CDR3 bases: TGTGCCAGCAGCTTAGATACAGGGGTGAGTTCACCCCTCCACTTT. Translation gives CASSLDTGVSSPLHF.

The chain carries TRBV28 and TRBJ1-1, with TRBD1 matching over 10 bases. The CDR3 is 16 residues long. J lost 0 bases, V lost 7 bases, and 8 bases had no gene match. Germline CDR1 MDHEN, CDR2 SYDVKM. The CDR3 loop reads CASTWETGGLNTEAFF. The CDR3 DNA reads as TGTGCCAGCACCTGGGAGACAGGGGGCCTGAACACTGAAGCTTTCTTT.

The chain links TRBV7-2 to TRBJ2-5; D may be TRBD2 (6 bases). CDR1 SGHTA and CDR2 FQGNSA come from the germline V gene. Trimming pared 6 bases from V and 5 bases from J, leaving 19 bases between. CDR3 length: 15 amino acids. CDR3 coding DNA: TGTGCCAGCAGGCGCAGGGTGGCGGCGGGGGAGACCCAGTACTTC. This encodes CASRRRVAAGETQYF.

This rearrangement joins TRBV2 to TRBJ1-1, with TRBD1 as a possible D gene (5 bases). The germline CDR1 and CDR2 sequences are SNHLY and FYNNEI. Trimming removed 6 bases from V and 6 bases from J, with 11 bases in between. This CDR3 comprises 12 residues. The CDR3, as DNA: TGTGCCAGCAGCAGGGAGAGGGCTGAAGCTTTCTTT. It codes for CASSRERAEAFF. Looking up the rest from reference TRBV2 and TRBJ1-1 gives the full variable domain: EPEVTQTPSHQVTQMGQEVILRCVPISNHLYFYWYRQILGQKVEFLVSFYNNEISEKSEIFDDQFSVERPDGSNFTLKIRSTKLEDSAMYFCASSRERAEAFFGQGTRLTVV.

The chain uses TRBV5-4 and TRBJ2-3; 11 bases map to TRBD2. CDR1 is SGHNT and CDR2 is YYREEE in the germline V gene (reference sequence). There are 18 residues in the CDR3. Trimming cost V 0 bases and J 0 bases; bases outside gene matches: 6. DNA of the CDR3: TGTGCCAGCAGCTTGGTTCTAGCGGGGGGATATAGCACAGATACGCAGTATTTT. Translating gives CASSLVLAGGYSTDTQYF.

The J gene is TRBJ2-1, the V gene TRBV2, with a weak D call TRBD1 (6 bases). Looked up from germline, CDR1 is SNHLY and CDR2 is FYNNEI. V gave up 5 bases and J gave up 3 bases, with 14 bases separating them. CDR3 length equals 15 residues. CDR3 DNA: TGTGCCAGCAGTCAACAGGGTTCGGTCTACAATGAGCAGTTCTTC. It specifies CASSQQGSVYNEQFF.

Comments on this clone: The same CDR3 can be traced to other DNA sequences in this sample. The rearrangement uses TRBV5-1 and TRBJ2-3; 8 nucleotides agree with TRBD1. From germline, CDR1 is SGHRS and CDR2 YFSETQ. The CDR3 spans 14 residues. The J segment lost 3 bases and the V segment lost 2 bases, leaving 2 bases of the junction unmatched. CDR3 residues: CASSLDRGTDTQYF. In DNA form, the CDR3 reads TGCGCCAGCAGCTTAGACAGGGGAACAGATACGCAGTATTTT.

This clone was recorded once. V gene TRBV5-4 combines with J gene TRBJ2-2; TRBD2 agrees at 9 bases. V lost 0 bases to trimming and J lost 4 bases; unmatched junction nucleotides: 4. This CDR3 is built from 16 residues. Germline V gene sequence: CDR1 SGHNT, CDR2 YYREEE (reference sequence). CDR3 coding DNA: TGTGCCAGCAGCTTGGATGCGGGGGGGCTCACCGGGGAGCTGTTTTTT. It yields the protein CASSLDAGGLTGELFF.

The chain is built from TRBV2 and TRBJ1-6; D not resolved. V lost 2 bases and J lost 0, with 8 bases in between. CDR1 and CDR2 from the germline V gene are SNHLY and FYNNEI. The CDR3 contains 16 residues. In DNA form, the CDR3 reads TGTGCCAGCAGTGAAAACGGAAACTCCTATAATTCACCCCTCCACTTT. Its protein product is CASSENGNSYNSPLHF.

DNA of the CDR3: TGTGCCAGCAGGGATTCCTACGAGCAGTACTTC. The encoded protein is CASRDSYEQYF. V usage is TRBV7-2 and J usage is TRBJ2-7; D is undetermined. The germline gives CDR1 SGHTA, CDR2 FQGNSA. This CDR3 contains 11 residues. Trimming pared 6 bases from V and 1 base from J, leaving 4 bases between.

This chain links TRBV27 with TRBJ2-5; D could derive from TRBD1 or TRBD2 (5 bases each). Trimming removed 1 base from V and 6 bases from J, with 15 bases in between. Germline V gives CDR1 MNHEY, CDR2 SMNVEV (reference sequence). This CDR3 has 15 residues. CDR3 sequence: CASSLWRQGKKTQYF. The CDR3 DNA reads TGTGCCAGCAGTTTATGGAGGCAGGGCAAAAAGACCCAGTACTTC.

The chain recombines TRBV4-3 with TRBJ1-6, with 7 bases identical to TRBD1. The germline gives CDR1 LGHNA, CDR2 YSLEER. The length of the CDR3 is 16 residues. V lost 0 bases and J lost 10; bases outside the gene matches: 9. CDR3 region: CASSQDLNRGESPLHF. CDR3 nucleotide sequence: TGCGCCAGCAGCCAAGATCTCAACAGGGGAGAATCACCCCTCCACTTT.

V is TRBV5-1 and J is TRBJ2-7; TRBD1 might be the D (5 bases). The length of the CDR3 is 14 residues. Germline V gene data show CDR1 as SGHRS and CDR2 as YFSETQ. Trimming left V 4 bases short and J 0 bases short, with 11 bases between. The CDR3 loop reads CASSGWTSSYEQYF. The CDR3 DNA sequence: TGCGCCAGCAGCGGTTGGACAAGCTCCTACGAGCAGTACTTC.

In this sample, this clone turned up once. This chain links TRBV18 with TRBJ2-1; 12 bases line up with TRBD2. The germline CDR1 and CDR2 sequences are KGHSH and LQKENI. Trimming at V came to 3 bases and at J to 2 bases, leaving 5 bases not matched to a gene. The CDR3 runs 17 residues. CDR3 nucleotides: TGTGCCAGCTCACCGCGACTAGCGGGGGCGGCCTACAATGAGCAGTTCTTC. Encoded protein: CASSPRLAGAAYNEQFF. The variable domain in full, with the rest retrieved from reference TRBV18 and TRBJ2-1, is NAGVMQNPRHLVRRRGQEARLRCSPMKGHSHVYWYRQLPEEGLKFMVYLQKENIIDESGMPKERFSAEFPKEGPSILRIQQVVRGDSAAYFCASSPRLAGAAYNEQFFGPGTRLTVL.

The chain recombines TRBV19 with TRBJ1-2, with D tentatively TRBD1 (5 bases). V lost 6 bases, J lost 4 bases, and 15 bases lay in between. This CDR3 is built from 14 residues. Per germline, CDR1 LNHDA and CDR2 SQIVND (reference sequence). CDR3 sequence (DNA): TGTGCCAGTAGCCCTAGTGGGGGATCCTATGGCTACACCTTC. As protein: CASSPSGGSYGYTF.

This clone was counted only a few times. CDR3 bases: TGTGCCAGCAGTACAGAAGGCTACGAGCAGTACTTC. This translates into CASSTEGYEQYF. The chain employs TRBV12-3 or TRBV12-4 and TRBJ2-7; D unclear. V was trimmed by 5 bases and J by 3 bases, leaving 8 bases between them. The CDR3 consists of 12 residues.

The chain joins TRBV6-6 to TRBJ1-1; 7 nucleotides match TRBD1. This CDR3 is 14 amino acids long. Trimming took 10 bases from V and 6 from J; bases not matched to a gene: 14. Germline V lookup: CDR1 MNHNY, CDR2 SVGAGI (reference sequence). The CDR3 sequence: CATTRQGEGAEAFF. The DNA of the CDR3 is TGTGCCACCACCCGCCAGGGGGAGGGCGCTGAAGCTTTCTTT.

The chain uses TRBV7-9 and TRBJ2-3, with unresolved D. Germline V gene sequence: CDR1 SEHNR, CDR2 FQNEAQ (reference sequence). The CDR3 is 14 amino acids. Trimming left V 2 bases short and J 0 bases short, with 6 bases between. As DNA, the CDR3 is TGTGCCAGCAGCTTAATTCTAAGCACAGATACGCAGTATTTT. Its translation: CASSLILSTDTQYF.

The rearrangement links TRBV6-5 to TRBJ1-4; tentative D call: TRBD1 (6 bases). The CDR3 loop spans 14 amino acids. Looked up from germline, CDR1 is MNHEY and CDR2 is SVGAGI. Trimming removed 8 bases from V and 3 bases from J, with 13 bases in between. As DNA, the CDR3 is TGTGCCAGCCGCCCCCAGGGGTCTAATGAAAAACTGTTTTTT. Residues: CASRPQGSNEKLFF.

The CDR3 loop reads CASSRGQGALEQYF. CDR3 DNA sequence: TGTGCCAGCAGCCGGGGACAGGGGGCACTGGAGCAGTACTTC. This chain connects TRBV3-1 (or the pseudogene TRBV3-2) to TRBJ2-7, with 12 bases that match TRBD1. CDR1 and CDR2 (germline): LGHDT, YNNKEL (reference sequence). The CDR3 contains 14 residues. V was clipped by 4 bases and J by 7 bases; unmatched bases: 5.

CDR3 DNA: TGTGCCAGCAGTTTAGGGAGTAAACTAGATAACGAGCAGTACTTC. It is translated as CASSLGSKLDNEQYF. The genes are TRBV28 and TRBJ2-7; tentatively, D is TRBD2 (5 bases). This CDR3 comprises 15 residues. Germline V CDR1 and CDR2: MDHEN, SYDVKM. V lost 2 bases, J lost 5 bases, and 16 bases lay in between.

The chain uses TRBV7-9 and TRBJ1-6, with D maybe TRBD1 (5 bases). Per the germline V gene, CDR1 is SEHNR and CDR2 is FQNEAQ (reference sequence). Between the trimmed V and J ends, which lost 2 bases and 7 bases, there was a span of 9 bases. This CDR3 is 14 amino acids long. The chain's CDR3 is CASSLSQGNSPLHF. The CDR3 DNA reads TGTGCCAGCAGCTTAAGTCAGGGAAATTCACCCCTCCACTTT.

V and J are TRBV9 and TRBJ2-7; D not resolved. CDR3 size: 16 residues. The germline V gene encodes CDR1 SGDLS and CDR2 YYNGEE. V dropped 0 bases and J dropped 2 bases, with 15 bases sitting between them. Here the CDR3 reads CASSVGAAPSTYEQYF. In DNA form, the CDR3 reads TGTGCCAGCAGCGTAGGGGCGGCCCCGTCGACCTACGAGCAGTACTTC.

The rearrangement links TRBV29-1 to TRBJ1-4; D gene ambiguous. Trimming took 6 bases from V and 5 from J, leaving 7 bases between them. The CDR3 sequence is 11 residues long. Germline CDR1 SQVTM, CDR2 ANQGSEA. The CDR3 DNA sequence: TGCAGCGTGCGACTGAATGAAAAACTGTTTTTT. Translated, it gives CSVRLNEKLFF.

This clone has a handful of counts. The rearrangement uses TRBV4-1 and TRBJ2-3, with D maybe TRBD2 (5 bases). The V end lost 0 bases, the J end lost 6 bases, and 13 bases lay between the germline ends. This CDR3 region has 15 residues. Germline CDR1 is MGHRA and CDR2 is YSYEKL. CDR3 coding DNA: TGCGCCAGCAGCCAAGATTTGGTGCGGGTCGATACGCAGTATTTT. Encoded protein: CASSQDLVRVDTQYF.

This chain links TRBV28 with TRBJ1-1, with 9 nucleotides matching TRBD1. CDR1 MDHEN and CDR2 SYDVKM come from the germline V gene. The CDR3 sequence is 14 residues long. After removal of 3 bases from V and 6 bases from J, the junction contained 5 bases not matched to a gene. The chain's CDR3 is CASSLTGGVAEAFF. In DNA, the CDR3 is TGTGCCAGCAGTTTGACAGGGGGTGTTGCTGAAGCTTTCTTT.

This clone is a singleton in its sample. The rearrangement joins TRBV6-5 to TRBJ2-7; 7 bases are shared with TRBD1. CDR1 is MNHEY, CDR2 SVGAGI, per germline. V trimming: 0 bases; J trimming: 5 bases; junction bases outside the gene matches: 4. CDR3 length: 14 amino acids. CDR3: CASSYSAGGNEQYF. The DNA for the CDR3 is TGTGCCAGCAGTTACTCTGCAGGGGGAAACGAGCAGTACTTC.

This chain's CDR3 is CASSQGRGATNEKLFF. Written as DNA, the CDR3 is TGTGCCAGCAGCCAGGGCAGGGGGGCAACTAATGAAAAACTGTTTTTT. The chain employs TRBV4-2 and TRBJ1-4, with 7 bases aligning to TRBD1. Looked up from germline, CDR1 is LGHNA and CDR2 is YNFKEQ. This CDR3 region has 16 residues. Unmatched junction bases numbered 4, after V lost 3 bases and J lost 0 bases.

The rearrangement uses TRBV4-3 and TRBJ1-2, with D perhaps matching TRBD1 (5 bases). This CDR3 comprises 16 residues. Germline V gene sequence: CDR1 LGHNA, CDR2 YSLEER. V was pared by 0 bases and J by 4 bases, with 15 bases between. Here the CDR3 reads CASSQDSRAGGYGYTF. DNA for the CDR3: TGCGCCAGCAGCCAAGATTCCAGGGCGGGGGGCTATGGCTACACCTTC.

V usage is TRBV6-1 and J usage is TRBJ2-2; 9 bases agree with TRBD2. Per germline, CDR1 MNHNS and CDR2 SASEGT. V trimming: 0 bases; J trimming: 4 bases; junction bases outside the gene matches: 3. The CDR3 loop spans 16 amino acids. The chain's CDR3 is CASSEAGGGGTGELFF. As DNA, the CDR3 is TGTGCCAGCAGTGAAGCTGGCGGGGGGGGCACCGGGGAGCTGTTTTTT.